This TCR beta chain was captured in a study of T cell clones after liver transplantation. About the research overall: Third-party-reactive TCRbeta sequences from pre-transplant mixed lymphocyte reactions served as antigen-independent comparators. Samples came pre-transplant, pre-randomization before withdrawal, and post-randomization after withdrawal ended. Study findings and constraints: The donor-reactive repertoire was only partly measurable in two subjects, lacking donor cells.

Comments on this clone: Its matching antigen is unknown.

Losses at the gene ends were 5 bases for V and 0 bases for J; bases not matched to a gene: 8. The CDR3 runs to 16 residues. CDR1 and CDR2 from the germline V gene are SGHTA and FQGNSA. Clones were read by immunoSEQ multiplex PCR, and TCRdb kept only the in-frame ones, dropping some. Altogether 85,000 to 130,000 clones are present, 80% to 85% being singletons, with the ten largest covering approximately 0.93%. This receptor was taken from a human donor who received a liver transplant. The V and J genes are TRBV7-2 and TRBJ2-5; 8 bases are a match to TRBD2. Sequencing used CD4+ T cells from blood, obtained before liver transplant. CDR3 in DNA: TGTGCCAGCAGCCCCCGATCGGGGGGGAACCAAGAGACCCAGTACTTC. Its protein product is CASSPRSGGNQETQYF.